The 16 T cell receptor beta chains reported below all come from one sample, sequenced in a study of CD8 T cells in ankylosing spondylitis. From the 5' RACE reads, TCRdb called clonotypes with MiXCR, one entry per CDR3 protein. The sample holds around 250,000 distinct CDR3 sequences, around 32% seen once. Sequencing was performed on blood, either unsorted or a sorted T cell fraction (not recorded which). The receptor set was obtained from a male donor with ankylosing spondylitis or in good health (not recorded which).

The chain combines TRBV20-1 with TRBJ2-7; 7 bases line up with TRBD1. The ends lost 7 bases at V and 4 bases at J; junction bases unmatched: 7. The CDR3 contains 12 residues. Germline CDR1 and CDR2: DFQATT and SNEGSKA (reference sequence). Here the CDR3 reads CSGRQGSYEQYF. In nucleotides, the CDR3 is TGCAGTGGGAGACAGGGCTCTTACGAGCAGTACTTC.

The V call is TRBV6-5, the J call TRBJ2-2; D is ambiguous. V dropped 2 bases and J dropped 4 bases, with 5 bases sitting between them. This CDR3 is built from 13 residues. CDR1 and CDR2 (germline): MNHEY, SVGAGI. DNA of the CDR3: TGTGCCAGCAGTTACGGGGTCACCGGGGAGCTGTTTTTT. Protein sequence: CASSYGVTGELFF.

This chain joins TRBV5-1 and TRBJ2-5; D possibly corresponds to TRBD1 (5 bases). This CDR3 contains 16 residues. Germline-derived CDR1 and CDR2 are SGHRS and YFSETQ. V was trimmed by 5 bases and J by 5 bases, leaving 22 bases between them. CDR3 sequence (DNA): TGCGCCAGCAGTAATACCTACACAGGTTATGGGGAGACCCAGTACTTC. This sequence encodes CASSNTYTGYGETQYF.

The CDR3 loop is CSVEEGTGLGYTF. The DNA of the CDR3 is TGCAGCGTTGAAGAGGGGACAGGGCTCGGCTACACCTTC. The genes are TRBV29-1 and TRBJ1-2, with 9 nucleotides matching TRBD1. The J segment lost 8 bases and the V segment lost 0 bases, leaving 4 bases of the junction unmatched. CDR3 length: 13 residues. From germline, CDR1 is SQVTM and CDR2 ANQGSEA.

The CDR3 bases are TGTGCCACCCGACAGGGTCCCAGCGGCTACACCTTC. This translates into CATRQGPSGYTF. The rearrangement links TRBV7-2 to TRBJ1-2; 7 nucleotides agree with TRBD1. The CDR3 sequence is 12 residues long. V trimming: 10 bases; J trimming: 8 bases; junction bases outside the gene matches: 10. Germline loops: CDR1 SGHTA, CDR2 FQGNSA.

The chain uses TRBV20-1 and TRBJ2-3; D uncertain. The CDR3 contains 11 residues. Trimming left V 5 bases short and J 2 bases short, with 5 bases between. Germline V gene data show CDR1 as DFQATT and CDR2 as SNEGSKA (reference sequence). The CDR3, as DNA: TGCAGTGCTGCTGACACAGATACGCAGTATTTT. Translation: CSAADTDTQYF.

With respect to this clonotype: A much larger clone differs from this one at a single base, so this may be a read error. The gene calls are TRBV20-1 and TRBJ2-4; no clear D gene. The germline V gene has CDR1 DFQATT and CDR2 SNEGSKA (reference sequence). This CDR3 comprises 14 residues. CDR3 in DNA: TGCGGTGCTAGAGATCCTAGGACCAAAAACATTCAGTACTTC. Translating gives CGARDPRTKNIQYF.

The V gene is TRBV28, the J gene TRBJ2-5, with D tentatively TRBD1 or TRBD2 (5 bases each). CDR3 length equals 17 residues. V was trimmed by 4 bases and J by 5 bases, leaving 23 bases between them. Germline values: CDR1 MDHEN, CDR2 SYDVKM. The CDR3 sequence is CASSSSQAGREGETQYF. The CDR3 DNA is TGTGCCAGCAGTTCATCTCAGGCAGGGCGAGAGGGGGAGACCCAGTACTTC.

The gene calls are TRBV4-1 and TRBJ2-2; 9 bases are shared with TRBD2. The V segment lost 3 bases and the J segment 2 bases; nucleotides outside the gene matches: 19. This CDR3 contains 21 residues. CDR1 is MGHRA and CDR2 is YSYEKL in the germline V gene. CDR3 nucleotides: TGCGCCAGCAGCCACCCCGACAAGTGGGTAGCGGGGGCCCGCAACACCGGGGAGCTGTTTTTT. It codes for CASSHPDKWVAGARNTGELFF.

The gene calls are TRBV7-9 and TRBJ1-2; D gene ambiguous. The CDR3 consists of 13 residues. Germline CDR1 and CDR2: SEHNR and FQNEAQ (reference sequence). Trimming took 7 bases from V and 4 from J, leaving 13 bases between them. The chain's CDR3 is CASTIVESYGYTF. The CDR3 DNA reads as TGTGCCAGCACCATAGTGGAAAGCTATGGCTACACCTTC.

J is TRBJ2-1 and V is TRBV11-3; D not resolved. The CDR3 sequence is 14 residues long. From germline, CDR1 is SGHNT and CDR2 YENEEA. V lost 5 bases, J lost 9 bases, and 17 bases lay in between. The CDR3 protein is CASSRPGEVREQFF. CDR3 bases: TGTGCCAGCAGCCGCCCGGGTGAGGTTCGTGAGCAGTTCTTC.

This clonotype was observed many times. The chain combines TRBV29-1 with TRBJ2-7; no firm D call. Germline CDR1 is SQVTM and CDR2 is ANQGSEA. Deletions cut 6 bases from V and 4 bases from J, with 10 bases between. This CDR3 has 11 residues. The DNA for the CDR3 is TGCAGCGTGCGCACAGAATACGAGCAGTACTTC. As protein: CSVRTEYEQYF.

The chain employs TRBV20-1 and TRBJ1-3; TRBD1 is a possible D gene (6 bases). From germline, CDR1 is DFQATT and CDR2 SNEGSKA (reference sequence). This CDR3 is built from 16 residues. V dropped 6 bases and J dropped 2 bases, with 20 bases sitting between them. The CDR3 region is CSALWVAGGPGNTIYF. CDR3 nucleotides: TGCAGTGCCCTTTGGGTCGCCGGGGGGCCTGGAAACACCATATATTTT.

This clonotype was counted ten times or more. This chain connects TRBV15 to TRBJ2-1, with a possible D match to TRBD1 (5 bases). There are 15 residues in the CDR3. Per germline, CDR1 LNHNV and CDR2 YYDKDF (reference sequence). V shed 2 bases and J shed 0 bases, with 8 bases lying between them. Here the CDR3 reads CATSRQGSSYNEQFF. As DNA, the CDR3 is TGTGCCACCAGCAGACAGGGTTCCTCCTACAATGAGCAGTTCTTC.

CDR3 DNA sequence: TGTGCCAGCAGTTTCCTCTCCGATGATGAGCAGTTCTTC. This encodes CASSFLSDDEQFF. The V gene is TRBV12-3 or TRBV12-4, the J gene TRBJ2-1; no clear D. Trimming took off 3 bases at V and 8 bases at J, with 11 bases between the two ends. This CDR3 contains 13 residues.

Only a few counts were recorded for this clonotype. The chain has TRBV4-1 and TRBJ2-1; 9 bases are shared with TRBD2. V lost 2 bases to trimming and J lost 5 bases; unmatched junction nucleotides: 10. The length of the CDR3 is 17 residues. Germline CDR1 and CDR2: MGHRA and YSYEKL. Here the CDR3 reads CASSQPDPSGINNEQFF. CDR3 DNA: TGCGCCAGCAGCCAACCTGACCCTAGCGGGATAAACAATGAGCAGTTCTTC.